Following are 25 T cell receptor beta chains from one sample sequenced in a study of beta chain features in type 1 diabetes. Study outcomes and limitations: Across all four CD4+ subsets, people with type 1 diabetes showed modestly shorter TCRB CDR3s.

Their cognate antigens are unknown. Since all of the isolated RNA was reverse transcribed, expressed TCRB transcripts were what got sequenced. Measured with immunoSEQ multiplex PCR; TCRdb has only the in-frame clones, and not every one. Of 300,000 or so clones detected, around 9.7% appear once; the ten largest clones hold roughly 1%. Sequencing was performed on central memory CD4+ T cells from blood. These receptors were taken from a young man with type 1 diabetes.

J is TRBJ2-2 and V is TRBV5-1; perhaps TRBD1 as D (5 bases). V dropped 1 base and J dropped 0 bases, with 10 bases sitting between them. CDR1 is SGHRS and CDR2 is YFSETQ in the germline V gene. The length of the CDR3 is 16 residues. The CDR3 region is CASSLSPGTNTGELFF. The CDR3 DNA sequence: TGCGCCAGCAGCTTGTCCCCAGGGACGAACACCGGGGAGCTGTTTTTT.

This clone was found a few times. The CDR3 bases are TGTGCCAGCAGCTTAAGCCGAGTCAATGAGCAGTTCTTC. Its protein is CASSLSRVNEQFF. The J gene is TRBJ2-1, the V gene TRBV7-8; D gene uncertain. V lost 2 bases, J lost 6 bases, and 8 bases lay in between. The germline V gene encodes CDR1 SGHVS and CDR2 FQNEAQ. The CDR3 is made up of 13 amino acids.

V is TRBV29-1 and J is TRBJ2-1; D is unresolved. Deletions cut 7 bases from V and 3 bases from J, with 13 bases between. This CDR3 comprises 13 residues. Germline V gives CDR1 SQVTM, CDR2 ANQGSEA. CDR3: CSAAAVIYNEQFF. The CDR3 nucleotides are TGCAGCGCCGCGGCAGTCATCTACAATGAGCAGTTCTTC.

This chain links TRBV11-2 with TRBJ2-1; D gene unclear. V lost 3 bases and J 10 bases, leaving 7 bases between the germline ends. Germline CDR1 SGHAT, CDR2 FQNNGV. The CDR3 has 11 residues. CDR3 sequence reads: CASSFLDEQFF. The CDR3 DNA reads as TGTGCCAGCAGCTTTTTAGACGAGCAGTTCTTC.

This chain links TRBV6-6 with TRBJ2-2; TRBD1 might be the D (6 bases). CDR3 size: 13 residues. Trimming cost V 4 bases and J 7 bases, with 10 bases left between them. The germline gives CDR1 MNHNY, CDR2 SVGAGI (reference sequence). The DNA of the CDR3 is TGTGCCAGCAGTTCACAGGGTGTCGGGGAGCTGTTTTTT. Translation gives CASSSQGVGELFF.

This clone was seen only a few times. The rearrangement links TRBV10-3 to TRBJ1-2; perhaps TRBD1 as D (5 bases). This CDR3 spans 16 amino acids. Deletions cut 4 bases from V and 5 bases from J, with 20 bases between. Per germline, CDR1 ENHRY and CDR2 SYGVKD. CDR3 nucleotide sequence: TGTGCCATCAGTGGTTCTGAGAGGTTAGGGGTTTATGGCTACACCTTC. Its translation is CAISGSERLGVYGYTF.

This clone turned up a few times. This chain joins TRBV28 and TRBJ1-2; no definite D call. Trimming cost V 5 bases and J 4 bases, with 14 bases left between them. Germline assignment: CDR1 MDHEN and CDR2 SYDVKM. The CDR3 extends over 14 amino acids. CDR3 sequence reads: CASSRSLRAYGYTF. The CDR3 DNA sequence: TGTGCCAGCAGTCGCTCCCTTAGGGCCTATGGCTACACCTTC.

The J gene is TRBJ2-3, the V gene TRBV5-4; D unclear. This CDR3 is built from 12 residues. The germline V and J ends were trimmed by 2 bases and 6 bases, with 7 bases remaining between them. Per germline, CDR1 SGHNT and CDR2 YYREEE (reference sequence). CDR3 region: CASSLGRDTQYF. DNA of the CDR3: TGTGCCAGCAGCTTAGGGCGGGATACGCAGTATTTT.

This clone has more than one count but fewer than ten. The CDR3 coding sequence is TGTGCCAGCAGCGCAGGACAGGGGGGATCACCCCTCCACTTT. This translates into CASSAGQGGSPLHF. The chain joins TRBV9 to TRBJ1-6; the match to TRBD1 covers 10 bases. This CDR3 spans 14 amino acids. The V segment lost 3 bases and the J segment 10 bases; nucleotides outside the gene matches: 4. Germline loops: CDR1 SGDLS, CDR2 YYNGEE. Combining the CDR3 with reference TRBV9 and TRBJ1-6 gives the whole variable domain DSGVTQTPKHLITATGQRVTLRCSPRSGDLSVYWYQQSLDQGLQFLIQYYNGEERAKGNILERFSAQQFPDLHSELNLSSLELGDSALYFCASSAGQGGSPLHFGNGTRLTVT.

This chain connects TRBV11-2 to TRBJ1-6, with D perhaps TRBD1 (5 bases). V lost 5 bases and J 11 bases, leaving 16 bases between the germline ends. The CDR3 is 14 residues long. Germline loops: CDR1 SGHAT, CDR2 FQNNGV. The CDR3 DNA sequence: TGTGCCAGCAGCCCCGTGGAGGGGAACACACCCCTCCACTTT. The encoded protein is CASSPVEGNTPLHF.

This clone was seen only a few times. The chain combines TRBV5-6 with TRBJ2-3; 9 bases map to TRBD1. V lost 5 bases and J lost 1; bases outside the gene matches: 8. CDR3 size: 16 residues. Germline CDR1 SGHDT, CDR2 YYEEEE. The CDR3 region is CASSRAWTGGTDTQYF. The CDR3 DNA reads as TGTGCCAGCAGTCGAGCCTGGACAGGGGGCACAGATACGCAGTATTTT.

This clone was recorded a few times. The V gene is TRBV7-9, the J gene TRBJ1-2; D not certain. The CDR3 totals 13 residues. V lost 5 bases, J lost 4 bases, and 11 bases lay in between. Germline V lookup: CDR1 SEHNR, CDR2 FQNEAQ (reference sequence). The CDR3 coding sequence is TGTGCCAGCAGCCGAGACGGCCTCTATGGCTACACCTTC. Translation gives CASSRDGLYGYTF.

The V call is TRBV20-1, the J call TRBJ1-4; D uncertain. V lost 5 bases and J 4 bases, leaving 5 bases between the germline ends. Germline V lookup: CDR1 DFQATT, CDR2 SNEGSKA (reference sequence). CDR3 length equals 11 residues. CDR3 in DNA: TGCAGTGCTCCCCTTAATGAAAAACTGTTTTTT. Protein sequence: CSAPLNEKLFF.

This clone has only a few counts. CDR3 in amino acids: CASSQARGTRELFF. DNA for the CDR3: TGTGCCAGCAGCCAGGCCAGGGGGACCCGGGAGCTGTTTTTT. The V and J genes are TRBV16 and TRBJ2-2; TRBD1 matches at 7 bases. The junction had 7 bases not matched to a gene; V was cut back by 3 bases and J by 9 bases. Germline V gives CDR1 KGHSY, CDR2 FQNENV. The CDR3 contains 14 residues.

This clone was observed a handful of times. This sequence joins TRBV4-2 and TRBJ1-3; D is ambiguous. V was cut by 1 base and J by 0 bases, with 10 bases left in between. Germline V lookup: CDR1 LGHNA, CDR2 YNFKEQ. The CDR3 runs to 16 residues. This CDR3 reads CASSQGLQSSGNTIYF. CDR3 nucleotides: TGTGCCAGCAGCCAAGGTCTACAGAGCTCTGGAAACACCATATATTTT.

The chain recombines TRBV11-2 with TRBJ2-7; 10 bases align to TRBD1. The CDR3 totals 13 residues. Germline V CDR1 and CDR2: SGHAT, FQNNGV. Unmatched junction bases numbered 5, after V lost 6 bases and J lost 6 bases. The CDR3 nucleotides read TGTGCCAGCAGGTGGACAGGGGGATCCGAGCAGTACTTC. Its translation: CASRWTGGSEQYF.

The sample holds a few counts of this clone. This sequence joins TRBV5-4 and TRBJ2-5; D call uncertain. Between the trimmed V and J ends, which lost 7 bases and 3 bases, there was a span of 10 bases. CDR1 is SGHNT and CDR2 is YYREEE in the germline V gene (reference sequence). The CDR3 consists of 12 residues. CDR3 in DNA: TGTGCCAGCGGGTCAGGAGAAGAGACCCAGTACTTC. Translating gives CASGSGEETQYF.

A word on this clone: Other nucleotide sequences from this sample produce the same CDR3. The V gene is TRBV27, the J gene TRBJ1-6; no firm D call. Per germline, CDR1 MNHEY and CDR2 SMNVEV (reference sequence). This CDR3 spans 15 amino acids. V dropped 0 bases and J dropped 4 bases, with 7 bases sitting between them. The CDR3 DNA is TGTGCCAGCAGTTTATCGACTGGATATAATTCACCCCTCCACTTT. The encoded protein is CASSLSTGYNSPLHF.

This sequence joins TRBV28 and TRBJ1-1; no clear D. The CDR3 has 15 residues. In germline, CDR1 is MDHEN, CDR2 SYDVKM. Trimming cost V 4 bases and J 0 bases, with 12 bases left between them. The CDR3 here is CASSSAGLMNTEAFF. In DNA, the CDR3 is TGTGCCAGCAGTTCAGCCGGACTGATGAACACTGAAGCTTTCTTT.

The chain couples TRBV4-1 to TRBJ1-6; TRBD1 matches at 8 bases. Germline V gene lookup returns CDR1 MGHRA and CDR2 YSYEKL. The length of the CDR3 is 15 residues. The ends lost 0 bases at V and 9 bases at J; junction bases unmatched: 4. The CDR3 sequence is CASSQDADRASPLHF. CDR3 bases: TGCGCCAGCAGCCAAGATGCGGACAGGGCTTCACCCCTCCACTTT.

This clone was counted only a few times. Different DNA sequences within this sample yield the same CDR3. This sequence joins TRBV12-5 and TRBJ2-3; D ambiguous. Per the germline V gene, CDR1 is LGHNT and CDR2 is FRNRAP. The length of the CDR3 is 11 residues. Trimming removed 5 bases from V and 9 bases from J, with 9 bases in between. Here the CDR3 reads CASGREDTQYF. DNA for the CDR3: TGTGCTAGTGGTAGAGAGGACACGCAGTATTTT.

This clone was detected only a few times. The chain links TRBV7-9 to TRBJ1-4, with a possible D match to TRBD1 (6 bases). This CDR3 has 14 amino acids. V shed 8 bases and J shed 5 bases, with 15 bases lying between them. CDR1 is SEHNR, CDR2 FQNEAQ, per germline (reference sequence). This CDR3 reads CASGRGSQNEKLFF. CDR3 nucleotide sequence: TGTGCCAGCGGGAGGGGGAGTCAGAATGAAAAACTGTTTTTT.

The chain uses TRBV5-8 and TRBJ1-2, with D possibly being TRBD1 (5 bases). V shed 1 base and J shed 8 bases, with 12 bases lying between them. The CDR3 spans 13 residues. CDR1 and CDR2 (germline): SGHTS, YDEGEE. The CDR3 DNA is TGTGCCAGCAGCTTGACGGGGCGCAGAGGCTACACCTTC. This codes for CASSLTGRRGYTF.

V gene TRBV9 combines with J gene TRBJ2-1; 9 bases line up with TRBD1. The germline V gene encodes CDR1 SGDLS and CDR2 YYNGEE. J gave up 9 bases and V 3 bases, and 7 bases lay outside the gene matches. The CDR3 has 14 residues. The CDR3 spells CASSATGQGPEQFF. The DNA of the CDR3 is TGTGCCAGCAGCGCCACGGGACAGGGCCCTGAGCAGTTCTTC.

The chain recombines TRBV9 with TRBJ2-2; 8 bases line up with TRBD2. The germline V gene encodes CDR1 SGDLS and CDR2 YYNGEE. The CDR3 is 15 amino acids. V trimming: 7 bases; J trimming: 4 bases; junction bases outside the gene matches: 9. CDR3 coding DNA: TGTGCCAGCTCCTTTAGCGGGGAGGGCACCGGGGAGCTGTTTTTT. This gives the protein CASSFSGEGTGELFF.